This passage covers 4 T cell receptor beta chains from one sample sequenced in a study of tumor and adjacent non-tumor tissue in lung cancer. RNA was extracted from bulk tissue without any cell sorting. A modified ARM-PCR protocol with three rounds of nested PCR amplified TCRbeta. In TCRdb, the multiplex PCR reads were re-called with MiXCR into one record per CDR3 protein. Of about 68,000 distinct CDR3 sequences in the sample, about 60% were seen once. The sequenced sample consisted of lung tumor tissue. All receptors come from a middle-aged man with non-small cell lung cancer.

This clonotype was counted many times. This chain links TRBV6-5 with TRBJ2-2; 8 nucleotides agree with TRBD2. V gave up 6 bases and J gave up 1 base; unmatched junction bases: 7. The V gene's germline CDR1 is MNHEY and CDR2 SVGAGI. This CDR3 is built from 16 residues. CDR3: CASSPRSGGNTGELFF. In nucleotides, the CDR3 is TGTGCCAGCAGCCCTCGGAGCGGGGGGAACACCGGGGAGCTGTTTTTT.

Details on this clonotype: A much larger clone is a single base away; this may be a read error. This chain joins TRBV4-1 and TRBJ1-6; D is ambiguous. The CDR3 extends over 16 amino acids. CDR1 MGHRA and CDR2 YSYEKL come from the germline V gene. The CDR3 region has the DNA TGCGCCAGCAGCCAACCCCGAGGGATGTCAAATTCATCCCTCCACTTT. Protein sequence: CASSQPRGMSNSSLHF.

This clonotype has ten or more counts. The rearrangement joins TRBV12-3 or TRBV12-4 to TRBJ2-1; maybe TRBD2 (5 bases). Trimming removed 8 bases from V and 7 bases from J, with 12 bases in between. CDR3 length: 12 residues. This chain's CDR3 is CASGSRENEQFF. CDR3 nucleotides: TGTGCCAGCGGCTCTAGGGAGAATGAGCAGTTCTTC.

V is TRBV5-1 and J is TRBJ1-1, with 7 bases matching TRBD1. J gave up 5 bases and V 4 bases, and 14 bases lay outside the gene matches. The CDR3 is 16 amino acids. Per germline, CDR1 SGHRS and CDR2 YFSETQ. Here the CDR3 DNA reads TGCGCCAGCAGCACCCAAACAGGGGTGAGTTCTACTGAAGCTTTCTTT. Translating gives CASSTQTGVSSTEAFF. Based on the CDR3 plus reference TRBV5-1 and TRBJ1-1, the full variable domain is KAGVTQTPRYLIKTRGQQVTLSCSPISGHRSVSWYQQTPGQGLQFLFEYFSETQRNKGNFPGRFSGRQFSNSRSEMNVSTLELGDSALYLCASSTQTGVSSTEAFFGQGTRLTVV.